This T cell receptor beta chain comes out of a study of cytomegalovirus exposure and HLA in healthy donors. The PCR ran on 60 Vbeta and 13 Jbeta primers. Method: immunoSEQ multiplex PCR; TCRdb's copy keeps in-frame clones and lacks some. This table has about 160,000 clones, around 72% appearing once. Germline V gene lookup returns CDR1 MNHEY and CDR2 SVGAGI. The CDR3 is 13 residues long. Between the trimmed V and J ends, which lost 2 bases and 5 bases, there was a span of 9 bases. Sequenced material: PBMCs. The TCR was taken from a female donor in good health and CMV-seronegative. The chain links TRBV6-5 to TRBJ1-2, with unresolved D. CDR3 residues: CASSYDVAYGYTF. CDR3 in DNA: TGTGCCAGCAGTTACGATGTAGCATATGGCTACACCTTC.